This T cell receptor beta chain was retrieved from a study of blood T cells in healthy people across ages (dated by TCRdb to between 2015 and 2017). Turning to the overall study: In model experiments, template switching captured about one uniquely barcoded TCR beta cDNA molecule for every two T cells. To track age-related changes in TCR beta repertoire diversity, the study relied on deep sequencing normalized with unique cDNA molecular identifiers. The donors were split into four age groups: young (average 16 years), middle-aged (39), aged (more than 60) and long-lived (approximately 80). Donors of different ages were randomly distributed across sequencing lanes to avoid experimental bias. The study analyzed two additional independent replicas of 1 million unique cDNA reads from the same blood draw for two donors, one aged 18 to 29 and one aged 80 or older. Findings and caveats that apply to the study as a whole: As age increased, observed TCR beta diversity per million T cells dropped in a roughly linear way, and a significant reduction was already evident by age 40. Compared with the aged group, the long-lived group had more naive CD4+ T cells, fewer expanded clones and increased TCR diversity, a pattern suggesting age selection. Donor CMV infection status was unknown, potentially confounding age-related changes in expanded clonotypes. Total diversity estimates from one million sequenced T cells were considered lower bounds and underestimates. Because profiling used bulk unsorted PBMCs, naive and antigen-experienced compartments could not be compared conclusively. There was a strong correlation between observed TCR beta diversity and the percentage of naive T cells measured by flow cytometry.

The library came from 5' RACE. Instrument on record: Illumina HiSeq 2500. The second PCR ran for about 6 to 12 cycles and used a J-beta primer mix along with a sample-barcoded 5' primer. A template-switch 5' adaptor carrying 12 random nucleotides introduced a unique molecular identifier onto each TCR beta cDNA molecule. Each sample yielded at least 2.5 million CDR3-containing paired-end reads. First-strand cDNA synthesis was performed from all RNA using the Mint cDNA synthesis kit, with priming by a TRBC-specific oligonucleotide. Following uracil-DNA glycosylase treatment, all cDNA underwent a first 18-cycle PCR with the universal primers M1SS and BC2_uni_R. The paper's processing steps were these. Normalization of each sample was performed by random selection of 1 million high-quality reads, each carrying a distinct molecular identifier. Instead of being binned into consensus sequences, reads that shared molecular identifiers were thrown out. MiTCR, with a Q25 quality threshold and the strictest error-elimination algorithm, was used for CDR3 identification, clonotype clustering and error correction. A nonparametric unseen species model with Euler transformation was used to estimate a lower bound on total TCR beta diversity. In-frame beta chains were kept once TCRdb had trimmed the public reads at Q25 with fastp and called clones with MiXCR. Each entry merges the rows of one CDR3 protein and shows their most common DNA and genes. These V and J calls originate from TCRdb's pipeline instead of the authors' own analysis. The sample table holds some 1.5 million distinct CDR3 sequences, of which roughly 30% were seen once. Roughly 8% of the sample belongs to the ten largest clones.

Note on this clonotype: Which antigen it targets is not known. No clone much larger than this one lies a single base away; base qualities are absent.

The roughly 39 donors, aged roughly 6 to 90 years, were systemically healthy Caucasian individuals from Russia. Roughly 10 milliliters of peripheral blood were collected from each donor into EDTA-treated Vacutainer tubes. PBMCs were isolated by Ficoll-Paque density-gradient centrifugation, with at least 6 million obtained per sample. Trizol reagent was used to extract total RNA from PBMCs, with at least 6 micrograms per sample. The percentages of naive CD45RAhigh/CD27high T cells were determined by flow cytometry on a PBMC aliquot from every donor. In the germline V gene, CDR1 corresponds to SGHRS and CDR2 to YFSETQ. The germline V and J ends show losses of 3 bases and 1 base respectively, and no gene match explains 9 bases of the junction. From cysteine to phenylalanine, the CDR3 is 17 amino acids long. The retained sequence is limited to the CDR3, 51 bases, with the frame set at the first base.

The source is a woman aged 25 to 39 in good health. The chain was built from TRBV5-1 and TRBJ2-3; 9 junctional bases match TRBD2. Sequenced input: blood. The CDR3 protein is CASSSKLAGARTDTQYF. The sequenced DNA: TGCGCCAGCAGCTCGAAGTTAGCGGGAGCGCGCACAGATACGCAGTATTTT.